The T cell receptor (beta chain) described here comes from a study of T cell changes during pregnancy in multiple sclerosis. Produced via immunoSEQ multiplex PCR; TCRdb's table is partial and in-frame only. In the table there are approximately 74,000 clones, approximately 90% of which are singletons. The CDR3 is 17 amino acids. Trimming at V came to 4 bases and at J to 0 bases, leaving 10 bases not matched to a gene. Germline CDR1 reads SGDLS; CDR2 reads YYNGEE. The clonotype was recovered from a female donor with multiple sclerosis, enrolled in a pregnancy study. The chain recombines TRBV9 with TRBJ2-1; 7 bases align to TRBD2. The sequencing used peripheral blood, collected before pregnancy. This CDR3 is CASSPVGGGSSYNEQFF. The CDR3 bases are TGTGCCAGCAGCCCAGTGGGGGGAGGGAGCTCCTACAATGAGCAGTTCTTC.